Following are 13 T cell receptor beta chains from one sample sequenced in a study of blood T cell repertoires in COVID-19. Libraries were prepared by immunoSEQ multiplex PCR; TCRdb keeps only in-frame clonotypes and omits some of them. The sample lists approximately 220,000 clones, around 80% seen once, with nearly 7.5% in the top ten. The sequenced sample was PBMCs or T cells enriched from blood (not recorded which). The receptors here all came from a woman aged 40-49 years with acute COVID-19.

This chain connects TRBV30 to TRBJ1-4; no reliable D call. In germline, CDR1 is GTSNPN, CDR2 SVGIG (reference sequence). The V and J ends lost 3 bases and 0 bases respectively, with 8 bases between them. CDR3 size: 14 residues. The CDR3 DNA sequence: TGTGCCTGGAGGGGCTATGCAACTAATGAAAAACTGTTTTTT. This gives the protein CAWRGYATNEKLFF. Filled out from reference TRBV30 and TRBJ1-4, the complete variable domain reads SQTIHQWPATLVQPVGSPLSLECTVEGTSNPNLYWYRQAAGRGLQLLFYSVGIGQISSEVPQNLSASRPQDRQFILSSKKLLLSDSGFYLCAWRGYATNEKLFFGSGTQLSVL.

This chain links TRBV5-4 with TRBJ2-3; 9 nucleotides align to TRBD1. Unmatched junction bases numbered 9, after V lost 4 bases and J lost 6 bases. Germline lookup yields CDR1 SGHNT and CDR2 YYREEE (reference sequence). This CDR3 region has 15 residues. The CDR3 sequence is CASSKSTGGADTQYF. CDR3 DNA: TGTGCCAGCAGCAAGTCCACAGGGGGCGCGGATACGCAGTATTTT.

This clone has more than one count but fewer than ten. This chain connects TRBV19 to TRBJ1-3; weak D call: TRBD1 (5 bases). The V end was cut by 6 bases, the J end by 3 bases, with 6 bases between. This CDR3 comprises 12 residues. The germline gives CDR1 LNHDA, CDR2 SQIVND (reference sequence). The CDR3 DNA reads TGTGCCAGTAGGACAGTTGGAAACACCATATATTTT. Its translation: CASRTVGNTIYF. Together with reference TRBV19 and TRBJ1-3, the CDR3 gives the full variable domain: DGGITQSPKYLFRKEGQNVTLSCEQNLNHDAMYWYRQDPGQGLRLIYYSQIVNDFQKGDIAEGYSVSREKKESFPLTVTSAQKNPTAFYLCASRTVGNTIYFGEGSWLTVV.

The genes are TRBV7-8 and TRBJ2-3, with TRBD1 matching 7 bases. This CDR3 is built from 14 residues. Trimming removed 3 bases from V and 3 bases from J; junction bases left unmatched: 3. In germline, CDR1 is SGHVS, CDR2 FQNEAQ. DNA of the CDR3: TGTGCCAGCAGCTTGACGACAGGGACAGATACGCAGTATTTT. It translates to CASSLTTGTDTQYF.

The sample holds one count of this clone. The chain combines TRBV7-9 with TRBJ2-7; TRBD1 matches at 7 bases. Trimming took 4 bases from V and 5 from J; bases not matched to a gene: 14. CDR3 length equals 16 residues. Germline V lookup: CDR1 SEHNR, CDR2 FQNEAQ (reference sequence). The CDR3 bases are TGTGCCAGCAGCTCCTGGAAGGGGGCAAGTTACCACGAGCAGTACTTC. Its translation is CASSSWKGASYHEQYF.

The rearrangement links TRBV7-2 to TRBJ1-1; D is unclear. The ends were cut back, 5 bases at V and 3 bases at J, with 13 bases in the middle. Germline lookup yields CDR1 SGHTA and CDR2 FQGNSA. The CDR3 totals 14 residues. The CDR3 bases are TGTGCCAGCAGCCCAACCACGGAGTACACTGAAGCTTTCTTT. Its protein product is CASSPTTEYTEAFF.

This chain joins TRBV28 and TRBJ1-3; D is perhaps TRBD1 (6 bases). Trimming shortened V by 5 bases and J by 0 bases, and 23 bases separated the two germline ends. The CDR3 contains 19 residues. CDR1 is MDHEN and CDR2 is SYDVKM in the germline V gene. CDR3 loop: CASSPSFKQGSYSGNTIYF. In DNA form, the CDR3 reads TGTGCCAGCAGTCCTTCCTTTAAACAGGGATCTTACTCTGGAAACACCATATATTTT.

This rearrangement joins TRBV27 to TRBJ1-5; D remains ambiguous. The V gene lost 2 bases and the J gene lost 4 bases, with 9 bases spanning the gap. This CDR3 comprises 14 residues. Germline-derived CDR1 and CDR2 are MNHEY and SMNVEV (reference sequence). The CDR3 DNA reads TGTGCCAGCAGTTTAAGGCAGAGGAATCAGCCCCAGCATTTT. Encoded protein: CASSLRQRNQPQHF.

The genes are TRBV10-3 and TRBJ2-2; 8 nucleotides agree with TRBD1. This CDR3 has 14 amino acids. V shed 6 bases and J 3 bases; nucleotides not matched to a gene: 3. Germline CDR1 and CDR2: ENHRY and SYGVKD. The CDR3 here is CAISQGADTGELFF. CDR3 DNA: TGTGCCATCAGCCAGGGGGCTGACACCGGGGAGCTGTTTTTT.

This chain uses TRBV6-5 with TRBJ2-2; no reliable D call. V lost 6 bases, J lost 5 bases, and 13 bases lay in between. The germline gives CDR1 MNHEY, CDR2 SVGAGI. The CDR3 sequence is 14 residues long. CDR3 nucleotides: TGTGCCAGCAGGGTCCAAGCGCTTACCGGGGAGCTGTTTTTT. Protein: CASRVQALTGELFF.

The CDR3 here is CASSPHSTDYNEQFF. The CDR3, as DNA: TGTGCCAGCAGCCCCCACTCGACTGACTACAATGAGCAGTTCTTC. The rearrangement joins TRBV9 to TRBJ2-1; no firm D call. Germline values: CDR1 SGDLS, CDR2 YYNGEE. With 4 bases removed from V and 3 bases from J, the gap between germline ends came to 14 bases. The CDR3 has 15 amino acids.

The CDR3 DNA reads TGTGCCAGCGACAACTCTGGAAACACCATATATTTT. Its translation: CASDNSGNTIYF. V gene TRBV7-9 combines with J gene TRBJ1-3, with D unresolved. Germline assignment: CDR1 SEHNR and CDR2 FQNEAQ (reference sequence). With 8 bases removed from V and 0 bases from J, the gap between germline ends came to 5 bases. The CDR3 extends over 12 amino acids.

This clone came up once. The gene calls are TRBV7-8 and TRBJ2-3, with 9 bases lining up with TRBD2. The V and J ends lost 1 base and 5 bases, in that order; junction bases with no gene match: 4. From germline, CDR1 is SGHVS and CDR2 FQNEAQ. The CDR3 sequence is 15 residues long. CDR3 in DNA: TGTGCCAGCAGCTTAGGGCTAGCGGGGCGAGATACGCAGTATTTT. This gives the protein CASSLGLAGRDTQYF.